The following is a T cell receptor beta chain sequence with its context. No antigen is known for it. Distinct nucleotide sequences in the sample also encode this CDR3. The method was immunoSEQ multiplex PCR; TCRdb's version includes in-frame clones alone and lacks a portion of them. The top ten hold 1.2% of the sample, which has some 1.4 million clones, 95% to 97% seen once. This record belongs to a study of shared clonotypes between healthy human individuals. Study information: CD4 naive and memory got three plates each, CD8 naive two, CD8 memory one.

The authors divided CD4+ cells into CD45RA+ naive and CD45RA-negative memory subsets. Germline V gene sequence: CDR1 SEHNR, CDR2 FQNEAQ (reference sequence). The CDR3 has 15 residues. V was cut by 3 bases and J by 0 bases, with 11 bases left in between. Overall study results and limits: Investigators expected sequencing depth to affect clonotype sharing among donors. Genetic and exposure-history diversity was limited by the few donors.

The sequence derives from a man between 25 and 39 years old in good health. Sequenced material: naive CD4+ T cells sorted from blood. Specified subset: CD45RA+ positively selected. The V gene is TRBV7-9, the J gene TRBJ1-1; D may be TRBD1 (5 bases). The CDR3 DNA reads as TGTGCCAGCAGCTTGGGGGACCGTTTGAACACTGAAGCTTTCTTT. The encoded protein is CASSLGDRLNTEAFF. The whole variable domain, filled in from reference TRBV7-9 and TRBJ1-1, reads DTGVSQNPRHKITKRGQNVTFRCDPISEHNRLYWYRQTLGQGPEFLTYFQNEAQLEKSRLLSDRFSAERPKGSFSTLEIQRTEQGDSAMYLCASSLGDRLNTEAFFGQGTRLTVV.